This T cell receptor (beta chain) was documented in a study of identical twins. Findings and caveats of the study: Among beta out-of-frame sequences, excess sharing between twins appeared weaker. It was cross-sectional statistical analysis, not following the same donors, that the conclusions relied on.

J lost 3 bases, V lost 7 bases, and 8 bases had no gene match. Germline V gives CDR1 KGHDR, CDR2 SFDVKD. This CDR3 has 16 residues. Note on this clonotype: Its antigen is unknown.

Healthy Caucasians provided all donations. Template switching supplied a universal primer site; unique molecular identifiers were carried on the cDNA. One entry per CDR3 protein, called by TCRdb with MiXCR from the 5' RACE reads. In the table there are just over 450,000 distinct CDR3 sequences, 14% of which are singletons. The data also belong to a second study, concerning yellow fever vaccine responses in identical twins.

This chain connects TRBV24-1 to TRBJ2-6; 7 nucleotides align to TRBD1. This TCR was recovered from a woman between 18 and 29 years old in good health. Sequenced input: CD4+ T cells sorted from blood. The CDR3 sequence is CATSDDRAVGANVLTF. The CDR3 DNA sequence: TGTGCCACCAGCGACGACAGGGCTGTTGGGGCCAACGTCCTGACTTTC.